The subject of this entry is one T cell receptor (beta chain). The data were obtained in a study of T cell changes during pregnancy in multiple sclerosis. The length of the CDR3 is 11 residues. V lost 8 bases to trimming and J lost 4 bases, with 6 bases between them. Germline assignment: CDR1 MDHEN and CDR2 SYDVKM. Data came from immunoSEQ multiplex PCR; TCRdb stores just in-frame clones and leaves some out. Seen here are around 15,000 clones, more than 85% observed once, and the top ten hold around 2.8%. The source is a female donor in good health, enrolled as a control in a pregnancy study. This material consisted of peripheral blood, taken in the second trimester of pregnancy. The chain recombines TRBV28 with TRBJ1-5; weak D call: TRBD1 (5 bases). In nucleotides, the CDR3 is TGTGCCAGCGGGGGGAATCAGCCCCAGCATTTT. It encodes CASGGNQPQHF.